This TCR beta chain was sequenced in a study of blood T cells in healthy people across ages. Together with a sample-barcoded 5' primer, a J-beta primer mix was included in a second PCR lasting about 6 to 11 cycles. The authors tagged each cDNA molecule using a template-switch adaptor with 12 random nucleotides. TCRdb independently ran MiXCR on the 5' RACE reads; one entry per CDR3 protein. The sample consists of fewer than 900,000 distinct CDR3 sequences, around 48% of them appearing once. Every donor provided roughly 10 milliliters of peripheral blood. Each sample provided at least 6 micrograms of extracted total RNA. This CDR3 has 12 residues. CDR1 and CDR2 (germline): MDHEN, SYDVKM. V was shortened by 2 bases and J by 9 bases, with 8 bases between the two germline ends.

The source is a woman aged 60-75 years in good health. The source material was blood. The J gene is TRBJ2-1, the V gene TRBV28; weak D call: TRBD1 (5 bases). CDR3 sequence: CASSLVGREQFF. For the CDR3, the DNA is TGTGCCAGCAGTTTAGTGGGGCGTGAGCAGTTCTTC.